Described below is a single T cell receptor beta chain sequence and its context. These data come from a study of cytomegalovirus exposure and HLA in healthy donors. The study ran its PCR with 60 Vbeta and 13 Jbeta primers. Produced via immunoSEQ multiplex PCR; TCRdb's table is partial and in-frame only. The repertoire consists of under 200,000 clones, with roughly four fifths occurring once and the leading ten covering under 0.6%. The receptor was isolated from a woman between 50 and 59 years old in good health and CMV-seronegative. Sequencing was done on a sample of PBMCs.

The CDR3 here is CASSEGLGTEAFF. Here the CDR3 DNA reads TGTGCCAGCAGTGAGGGACTAGGTACTGAAGCTTTCTTT. This rearrangement joins TRBV2 to TRBJ1-1, with D tentatively TRBD1 (5 bases). This CDR3 contains 13 residues. V was trimmed by 3 bases and J by 5 bases, leaving 10 bases between them. CDR1 SNHLY and CDR2 FYNNEI come from the germline V gene. The whole variable domain, filled in from reference TRBV2 and TRBJ1-1, reads EPEVTQTPSHQVTQMGQEVILRCVPISNHLYFYWYRQILGQKVEFLVSFYNNEISEKSEIFDDQFSVERPDGSNFTLKIRSTKLEDSAMYFCASSEGLGTEAFFGQGTRLTVV.